The 31 T cell receptor beta chains presented below share a single source sample, sequenced in a study of CXCR3-negative and CXCR3-positive naive CD8 T cells. Study outcomes and limitations: The study found more hydrophobic TRB CDR3s in CXCR3-positive naive cells than in CXCR3-negative naive cells.

The antigens of these receptors remain unknown. Each TRB cDNA library was prepared by 5' RACE (with UMI labels). From its re-call of the 5' RACE reads, TCRdb lists each CDR3 protein once, without DNA. The table lists around 88,000 distinct CDR3 sequences. What was sequenced was naive CXCR3+ CD8+ T cells from blood. Described subset: CD45RO-CCR7+CD27+CD95- naive CD8+ T cells expressing CXCR3 (TNR3+). The receptors were sampled from a human donor in good health. Some clones in this sample may be carry-over from other donors' samples.

The chain's CDR3 is CASSLIGTKNYEQYF. The chain combines TRBV7-9 with TRBJ2-7; as DNA is missing, the TRBD2 call by TCRdb cannot be tested. Germline loops: CDR1 SEHNR, CDR2 FQNEAQ (reference sequence). CDR3 length equals 15 residues.

The chain has TRBV30 and TRBJ2-7. This CDR3 spans 13 amino acids. The germline CDR1 and CDR2 sequences are GTSNPN and SVGIG (reference sequence). CDR3 loop: CAWTGSGNYEQYF.

This chain connects TRBV7-3 to TRBJ1-2; TCRdb picks TRBD1, but there is no DNA to check that call. Germline CDR1 is SGHTA and CDR2 is FQGTGA. The CDR3 totals 17 residues. This CDR3 reads CASSLGRGSRGQAGYTF.

J is TRBJ2-7 and V is TRBV6-5; the D call of TRBD1 rests on TCRdb alone, since no DNA is present to check it. The CDR3 is 13 amino acids. CDR1 and CDR2 from the germline V gene are MNHEY and SVGAGI. CDR3 in amino acids: CASSADSPYEQYF.

The chain employs TRBV19 and TRBJ2-1; no DNA is available, so the TRBD2 call from TCRdb remains unchecked. Per germline, CDR1 LNHDA and CDR2 SQIVND (reference sequence). This CDR3 is 21 amino acids long. The CDR3 loop is CASSIGWRTRSGLADNNEQFF.

This chain links TRBV18 with TRBJ2-3; absent DNA, TCRdb's TRBD1 call cannot be checked. In germline, CDR1 is KGHSH, CDR2 LQKENI. The CDR3 contains 14 residues. CDR3 sequence: CASSWGRGTDTQYF.

The V gene is TRBV6-2 or TRBV6-3, the J gene TRBJ2-5. Germline-derived CDR1 and CDR2 are MNHEY and SVGEGT. The CDR3 runs 13 residues. This chain's CDR3 is CASSYLYQETQYF.

The rearrangement joins TRBV27 to TRBJ1-1. CDR1 and CDR2 from the germline V gene are MNHEY and SMNVEV (reference sequence). CDR3 length equals 13 residues. CDR3 in amino acids: CASQRTENTEAFF.

The genes are TRBV28 and TRBJ2-1; TCRdb's assignment of TRBD2 cannot be checked, as there is no DNA. The CDR3 covers 17 residues. Germline lookup yields CDR1 MDHEN and CDR2 SYDVKM. The CDR3 is CASSSILLAGGNNEQFF.

J is TRBJ2-1 and V is TRBV29-1. CDR3 length: 16 amino acids. The germline CDR1 and CDR2 sequences are SQVTM and ANQGSEA. CDR3 sequence reads: CSVEAPDRSSYNEQFF.

The chain joins TRBV7-9 to TRBJ1-4. CDR1 and CDR2 (germline): SEHNR, FQNEAQ (reference sequence). The CDR3 consists of 15 residues. This CDR3 is CASSPWDLEGEKLFF.

The CDR3 here is CASRGPQGGEQYF. This rearrangement joins TRBV19 to TRBJ2-7; no DNA is available, so the TRBD1 call from TCRdb remains unchecked. Germline V lookup: CDR1 LNHDA, CDR2 SQIVND (reference sequence). The CDR3 sequence is 13 residues long.

The rearrangement uses TRBV12-3 or TRBV12-4 and TRBJ2-2; TCRdb's assignment of TRBD2 cannot be checked, as there is no DNA. CDR3 length equals 14 residues. The CDR3 here is CASGLPILPGELFF.

This rearrangement joins TRBV27 to TRBJ2-7; the TCRdb D gene call, TRBD1, has no DNA to confirm it. Per the germline V gene, CDR1 is MNHEY and CDR2 is SMNVEV (reference sequence). This CDR3 has 15 amino acids. The CDR3 sequence: CASSLSGQGIYEQYF.

The chain is built from TRBV9 and TRBJ2-1; without DNA, the TCRdb call of TRBD2 cannot be checked. CDR1 is SGDLS, CDR2 YYNGEE, per germline. The CDR3 consists of 15 residues. The CDR3 sequence: CASSVVSSGNNEQFF. Based on the CDR3 plus reference TRBV9 and TRBJ2-1, the full variable domain is DSGVTQTPKHLITATGQRVTLRCSPRSGDLSVYWYQQSLDQGLQFLIQYYNGEERAKGNILERFSAQQFPDLHSELNLSSLELGDSALYFCASSVVSSGNNEQFFGPGTRLTVL.

The chain recombines TRBV15 with TRBJ1-4; TCRdb lists TRBD1, though no DNA is available to test this call. CDR1 and CDR2 (germline): LNHNV, YYDKDF (reference sequence). The CDR3 length is 15 residues. The CDR3 region is CATSLRDRGPEKLFF.

The chain has TRBV11-3 and TRBJ2-7; lacking DNA, the TRBD2 call made by TCRdb goes unchecked. The CDR3 totals 18 residues. The germline V gene has CDR1 SGHNT and CDR2 YENEEA. The CDR3 is CASSQEALAGVPSYEQYF.

This chain uses TRBV20-1 with TRBJ2-1. Per germline, CDR1 DFQATT and CDR2 SNEGSKA (reference sequence). The CDR3 spans 12 residues. The CDR3 loop reads CSARRNDNEQFF.

The rearrangement uses TRBV19 and TRBJ1-1; absent DNA, TCRdb's TRBD1 call cannot be checked. Germline V CDR1 and CDR2: LNHDA, SQIVND (reference sequence). The CDR3 is made up of 15 amino acids. This CDR3 is CASTPWGGAVTEAFF.

The rearrangement joins TRBV29-1 to TRBJ2-7; TCRdb's assignment of TRBD1 cannot be checked, as there is no DNA. Germline lookup yields CDR1 SQVTM and CDR2 ANQGSEA. There are 13 residues in the CDR3. The CDR3 region is CSVDPTGVGEQYF.

V and J are TRBV7-3 and TRBJ1-1. This CDR3 spans 14 amino acids. Germline CDR1 SGHTA, CDR2 FQGTGA. CDR3 residues: CASSLARSNTEAFF.

The gene calls are TRBV7-8 and TRBJ1-4. The germline V gene has CDR1 SGHVS and CDR2 FQNEAQ. This CDR3 is built from 14 residues. CDR3 sequence reads: CASSLLQVNEKLFF.

The rearrangement links TRBV2 to TRBJ1-3. In germline, CDR1 is SNHLY, CDR2 FYNNEI. CDR3 size: 17 residues. CDR3 loop: CASGDPRAHTSGNTIYF.

The chain is built from TRBV7-9 and TRBJ2-7. Germline CDR1 SEHNR, CDR2 FQNEAQ (reference sequence). The CDR3 length is 14 residues. CDR3 protein: CASSLVDRGYEQYF.

This chain links TRBV7-2 with TRBJ2-7; TCRdb picks TRBD1, but there is no DNA to check that call. This CDR3 has 16 amino acids. The germline gives CDR1 SGHTA, CDR2 FQGNSA. The CDR3: CASSLGGTGGSYEQYF.

The genes are TRBV10-3 and TRBJ2-5. Germline CDR1 reads ENHRY; CDR2 reads SYGVKD. The CDR3 has 15 amino acids. CDR3: CAISETDTAQETQYF.

The V gene is TRBV29-1, the J gene TRBJ2-6. Germline assignment: CDR1 SQVTM and CDR2 ANQGSEA. The length of the CDR3 is 16 residues. CDR3: CSVEEWTVGGANVLTF. Supplemented by reference TRBV29-1 and TRBJ2-6, the full variable domain reads SAVISQKPSRDICQRGTSLTIQCQVDSQVTMMFWYRQQPGQSLTLIATANQGSEATYESGFVIDKFPISRPNLTFSTLTVSNMSPEDSSIYLCSVEEWTVGGANVLTFGAGSRLTVL.

J is TRBJ2-1 and V is TRBV7-6; as DNA is missing, the TRBD2 call by TCRdb cannot be tested. The CDR3 contains 15 residues. CDR1 and CDR2 (germline): SGHVS, FNYEAQ. The CDR3 sequence is CASSISGLAGHEQFF.

The CDR3 loop is CASNLYNEQFF. The chain couples TRBV5-1 to TRBJ2-1. Germline V CDR1 and CDR2: SGHRS, YFSETQ. This CDR3 contains 11 residues.

The V call is TRBV6-2 or TRBV6-3, the J call TRBJ2-2; absent DNA, TCRdb's TRBD1 call cannot be checked. Germline lookup yields CDR1 MNHEY and CDR2 SVGEGT. The CDR3 extends over 16 amino acids. The CDR3 region is CASSYPQGPNTGELFF.

The V gene is TRBV7-9, the J gene TRBJ2-1; the D call from TCRdb, TRBD2, cannot be confirmed without DNA. The CDR3 is 15 amino acids. Germline V gives CDR1 SEHNR, CDR2 FQNEAQ (reference sequence). CDR3 region: CASSPGAGPHNEQFF.